This TCR beta chain was sequenced during a study of OX40 agonist ivuxolimab in advanced cancers. The germline V gene has CDR1 GTSNPN and CDR2 SVGIG (reference sequence). This CDR3 has 16 amino acids. V was clipped by 1 base and J by 2 bases; unmatched bases: 6. About this clone: Its antigen is unidentified.

The study, taken as a whole, reports: Near-lowest levels of clonal expansion characterized partial responders at 0.1-3.0 mg/kg.

Only in-frame clones appear in the TCRdb table, and some are missing; sequencing was by immunoSEQ multiplex PCR. Altogether roughly 29,000 clones are present, less than 95% being singletons, with the ten largest covering more than 20%. This receptor was taken from an adult with an advanced solid tumor such as melanoma, head and neck, liver or kidney cancer. The sequenced sample was CD4+ or CD8+ T cells sorted from blood, obtained in a trial of the OX40 agonist ivuxolimab. The chain combines TRBV30 with TRBJ2-7; 12 nucleotides line up with TRBD2. The chain's CDR3 is CAWSDPGLAGPYEQYF. In DNA, the CDR3 is TGTGCCTGGAGTGACCCGGGACTAGCGGGTCCCTACGAGCAGTACTTC.